The clone carrying this T cell receptor (beta chain) has only a few counts. Assay used: immunoSEQ multiplex PCR; TCRdb lists only in-frame clones, some missing. Sampling found approximately 13,000 clones, none seen once. Cyclophosphamide on days +3 and +4 followed busulfan-fludarabine conditioning and a marrow graft. The V and J ends lost 4 bases and 11 bases, in that order; junction bases with no gene match: 11. This CDR3 has 13 amino acids. Germline V gene data show CDR1 as MNHNY and CDR2 as SVGAGI (reference sequence). These data are taken from a study of T cells after posttransplantation cyclophosphamide.

This receptor was obtained from a female patient aged 40-50 years who received an allogeneic stem cell transplant from an unrelated donor, was CMV-positive, and had acute GVHD only. Some T cells may be supplied by the graft donor. This chain connects TRBV6-6 to TRBJ2-7, with 7 bases identical to TRBD2. This material consisted of PBMCs, taken after allogeneic stem cell transplant with posttransplant cyclophosphamide. This chain's CDR3 is CASSLLGGGGEYV. CDR3 bases: TGTGCCAGCAGTTTACTGGGCGGGGGAGGAGAGTACGTC.